Presented here are 5 T cell receptor beta chains from one specimen sequenced in a study of T cell repertoires in cytomegalovirus infection. TCRdb called the reads again in MiXCR, with one record for every CDR3 protein. The sample contains 800,000 to 950,000 distinct CDR3 sequences, around a third of which appear only once. These receptors lack a known antigen. Sample: cultured CD8+ T cells from PBMCs, taken from culture after CMV antigen stimulation. Receptors were obtained from a human donor in good health (CMV status not recorded). Some clones in this sample may be carry-over from other donors' samples.

This clonotype was found many times. The rearrangement links TRBV12-3 or TRBV12-4 to TRBJ2-3; D perhaps matches TRBD1 (6 bases). The CDR3 length is 17 residues. The germline V and J ends were trimmed by 4 bases and 1 base, with 18 bases remaining between them. As DNA, the CDR3 is TGTGCCAGCAGTTGGGGCCTCGGGACACCACGCACAGATACGCAGTATTTT. Translation: CASSWGLGTPRTDTQYF.

A remark on this clonotype: One junction end disagrees with the germline gene, perhaps due to a read error. The V and J genes are TRBV12-3 or TRBV12-4 and TRBJ1-2; weak D call: TRBD1 (6 bases). The CDR3 runs to 13 residues. CDR3 DNA sequence: TGTGTCAGCACCCCGGGGGGGGCTAAAGGCTACACCTTC. This gives the protein CVSTPGGAKGYTF.

This clonotype was observed a few times. CDR3 in DNA: TGTGCCAGCAGTGAGACAGGGAATGAAAAACTGTTTTTT. It encodes CASSETGNEKLFF. The V and J genes are TRBV28 and TRBJ1-4; 7 positions match TRBD1. V gave up 5 bases and J gave up 5 bases; unmatched junction bases: 2. The CDR3 totals 13 residues. Germline CDR1 MDHEN, CDR2 SYDVKM. Full variable domain (missing parts from reference TRBV28 and TRBJ1-4): DVKVTQSSRYLVKRTGEKVFLECVQDMDHENMFWYRQDPGLGLRLIYFSYDVKMKEKGDIPEGYSVSREKKERFSLILESASTNQTSMYLCASSETGNEKLFFGSGTQLSVL.

The chain couples TRBV27 to TRBJ2-5; 7 bases line up with TRBD1. Losses at the gene ends were 5 bases for V and 3 bases for J; bases not matched to a gene: 9. Germline values: CDR1 MNHEY, CDR2 SMNVEV (reference sequence). The CDR3 covers 15 residues. CDR3 loop: CASSPNWGQKETQYF. CDR3 DNA sequence: TGTGCCAGCAGTCCAAACTGGGGACAGAAAGAGACCCAGTACTTC.

The chain combines TRBV24-1 with TRBJ2-3; a weak D match, TRBD2 (7 bases). V lost 5 bases to trimming and J lost 4 bases, with 9 bases between them. CDR3 length: 13 amino acids. Germline assignment: CDR1 KGHDR and CDR2 SFDVKD. The CDR3 DNA reads TGTGCCACCAGTGTCGGGGGGCCAGATACGCAGTATTTT. Protein: CATSVGGPDTQYF.